This passage covers 31 T cell receptor beta chains from one sample sequenced in a study of radiation and T cells in renal cell carcinoma. This table comes from immunoSEQ multiplex PCR, and its TCRdb copy is limited to in-frame clones, with some not included. The sample lists around 130,000 clones, over 75% seen once, with 1.5% to 2% in the top ten. Documented time point: blood 2 weeks post-SBRT. The treatment is: 15 Gy SBRT to primary tumor, nephrectomy 4 weeks later. Specimen: blood, collected from a patient whose treatment included radiotherapy and nephrectomy. The receptors originated from a woman aged 55-75 years with renal cell carcinoma.

This chain connects TRBV7-6 to TRBJ2-6; D not certain. V lost 10 bases and J 1 base, leaving 11 bases between the germline ends. The length of the CDR3 is 14 residues. The germline gives CDR1 SGHVS, CDR2 FNYEAQ. CDR3 nucleotides: TGTGCCATTTCCTCCGGGTCTGGGGCCAACGTCCTGACTTTC. Translating gives CAISSGSGANVLTF.

The rearrangement joins TRBV29-1 to TRBJ2-7; 7 bases match TRBD2. The CDR3 totals 12 residues. The junction had 7 bases not matched to a gene; V was cut back by 7 bases and J by 4 bases. Per the germline V gene, CDR1 is SQVTM and CDR2 is ANQGSEA. The CDR3 nucleotides are TGCAGCGGGGGCACGGGGGGTTACGAGCAGTACTTC. Its translation: CSGGTGGYEQYF.

V gene TRBV5-4 combines with J gene TRBJ2-3; 10 positions agree with TRBD1. The CDR3 contains 16 residues. V shed 4 bases, J shed 4 bases, and the junction held 9 bases outside the gene matches. The germline gives CDR1 SGHNT, CDR2 YYREEE (reference sequence). CDR3 protein: CASSGRGQGESDTQYF. The CDR3, as DNA: TGTGCCAGCAGCGGCCGAGGACAGGGGGAGTCAGATACGCAGTATTTT.

The genes are TRBV27 and TRBJ1-5; no clear D gene. CDR1 is MNHEY, CDR2 SMNVEV, per germline (reference sequence). V dropped 6 bases and J dropped 0 bases, with 9 bases sitting between them. The CDR3 length is 14 residues. The CDR3 region is CASRPHYSNQPQHF. CDR3 DNA sequence: TGTGCCAGCAGACCCCACTATAGCAATCAGCCCCAGCATTTT.

This clone came up a few times. The CDR3 nucleotides are TGTGCCAGCACCCTAGACCTGAACACTGAAGCTTTCTTT. Protein: CASTLDLNTEAFF. The chain joins TRBV28 to TRBJ1-1; no firm D call. CDR1 and CDR2 from the germline V gene are MDHEN and SYDVKM. CDR3 length equals 13 residues. V was cut by 7 bases and J by 0 bases, with 9 bases left in between.

J is TRBJ2-1 and V is TRBV5-4; D may be TRBD1 (6 bases). This CDR3 region has 15 residues. Trimming took off 6 bases at V and 8 bases at J, with 21 bases between the two ends. Germline CDR1 and CDR2: SGHNT and YYREEE (reference sequence). In nucleotides, the CDR3 is TGTGCCAGCAACCGACAGGACCCTCCCCAGGATGAGCAGTTCTTC. Translation gives CASNRQDPPQDEQFF.

This clone was detected once. The chain has TRBV4-2 and TRBJ2-7; D gene ambiguous. This CDR3 region has 14 residues. Trimming cost V 0 bases and J 7 bases, with 13 bases left between them. Looked up from germline, CDR1 is LGHNA and CDR2 is YNFKEQ. The CDR3 spells CASSQETRKSEQYF. The CDR3 DNA is TGTGCCAGCAGCCAAGAAACCCGAAAGTCAGAGCAGTACTTC.

The CDR3 sequence: CASSLSGTGINQPQHF. CDR3 DNA: TGTGCCAGCAGTTTGTCCGGGACAGGGATCAATCAGCCCCAGCATTTT. The chain has TRBV28 and TRBJ1-5, with 9 positions matching TRBD1. V lost 3 bases, J lost 3 bases, and 6 bases stayed unmatched. The CDR3 spans 16 residues. CDR1 and CDR2 from the germline V gene are MDHEN and SYDVKM.

This clone was observed a single time. A read error may be the cause here, since a much bigger clone is one base away. In the same sample, other DNA sequences code for this CDR3. The rearrangement links TRBV2 to TRBJ1-1; D unclear. Trimming took 9 bases from V and 5 from J, leaving 22 bases between them. Germline V lookup: CDR1 SNHLY, CDR2 FYNNEI. There are 15 residues in the CDR3. The CDR3 DNA follows: TGTGCCAGAGCTAAATCCGGGGTGGACGGGACTGAAGCTTTCTTT. Translating gives CARAKSGVDGTEAFF.

This clone has a handful of counts. The V and J genes are TRBV28 and TRBJ1-4, with D unresolved. CDR1 is MDHEN and CDR2 is SYDVKM in the germline V gene. The V gene lost 8 bases and the J gene lost 2 bases, with 12 bases spanning the gap. CDR3 length equals 14 residues. CDR3 region: CASGRPETNEKLFF. CDR3 nucleotides: TGTGCCAGCGGACGACCAGAGACTAATGAAAAACTGTTTTTT.

The sample holds a few counts of this clone. This chain links TRBV5-1 with TRBJ1-2; D unresolved. Trimming pared 0 bases from V and 8 bases from J, leaving 11 bases between. The CDR3 is 13 residues long. Germline V gene lookup returns CDR1 SGHRS and CDR2 YFSETQ. The CDR3 nucleotides are TGCGCCAGCAGCTTGGAAGGGTCAAGGGGCTACACCTTC. Protein product: CASSLEGSRGYTF. The variable domain in full, with the rest retrieved from reference TRBV5-1 and TRBJ1-2, is KAGVTQTPRYLIKTRGQQVTLSCSPISGHRSVSWYQQTPGQGLQFLFEYFSETQRNKGNFPGRFSGRQFSNSRSEMNVSTLELGDSALYLCASSLEGSRGYTFGSGTRLTVV.

The gene calls are TRBV9 and TRBJ2-7; TRBD2 agrees at 7 bases. Germline-derived CDR1 and CDR2 are SGDLS and YYNGEE. This CDR3 is built from 15 residues. Trimming cost V 3 bases and J 5 bases; bases outside gene matches: 11. CDR3 residues: CASSAGWGRGNEQYF. The CDR3 DNA reads TGTGCCAGCAGCGCTGGCTGGGGGAGGGGAAACGAGCAGTACTTC.

The gene calls are TRBV6-5 and TRBJ2-5; 10 nucleotides line up with TRBD2. The CDR3 is 15 amino acids. Trimming took 6 bases from V and 5 from J; bases not matched to a gene: 9. Germline CDR1 MNHEY, CDR2 SVGAGI. This chain's CDR3 is CASSISGRAFETQYF. In DNA form, the CDR3 reads TGTGCCAGCAGCATCAGCGGGAGGGCCTTTGAGACCCAGTACTTC.

This rearrangement joins TRBV2 to TRBJ1-5; 8 bases are shared with TRBD1. Per germline, CDR1 SNHLY and CDR2 FYNNEI. V was pared by 6 bases and J by 4 bases, with 11 bases of the junction left unmatched. This CDR3 has 16 amino acids. The CDR3 spells CASRDNGQGTNQPQHF. As DNA, the CDR3 is TGTGCCAGCAGGGACAACGGACAGGGTACAAATCAGCCCCAGCATTTT. The entire variable domain, with the rest obtained from reference TRBV2 and TRBJ1-5, is as follows: EPEVTQTPSHQVTQMGQEVILRCVPISNHLYFYWYRQILGQKVEFLVSFYNNEISEKSEIFDDQFSVERPDGSNFTLKIRSTKLEDSAMYFCASRDNGQGTNQPQHFGDGTRLSIL.

The chain joins TRBV2 to TRBJ1-5; D uncertain. Germline V gene lookup returns CDR1 SNHLY and CDR2 FYNNEI. The CDR3 consists of 12 residues. Deletions cut 5 bases from V and 6 bases from J, with 8 bases between. CDR3 amino acids: CASSQAGQPQHF. As DNA, the CDR3 is TGTGCCAGCAGTCAGGCCGGTCAGCCCCAGCATTTT.

The gene calls are TRBV28 and TRBJ2-7; TRBD1 aligns across 9 bases. The germline V gene encodes CDR1 MDHEN and CDR2 SYDVKM. V trimming: 3 bases; J trimming: 6 bases; junction bases outside the gene matches: 6. This CDR3 region has 14 residues. The CDR3 DNA follows: TGTGCCAGCAGTTTGCCCGGACAGGGGAGCGAGCAGTACTTC. Translated, it gives CASSLPGQGSEQYF.

The chain uses TRBV11-2 and TRBJ2-3; D is unresolved. There are 11 residues in the CDR3. Germline V lookup: CDR1 SGHAT, CDR2 FQNNGV. Between the trimmed V and J ends, which lost 4 bases and 5 bases, there was a span of 4 bases. DNA for the CDR3: TGTGCCAGCAGCTCCGGAGATACGCAGTATTTT. Protein product: CASSSGDTQYF.

This chain uses TRBV5-4 with TRBJ1-6, with 10 nucleotides matching TRBD1. Germline V gene sequence: CDR1 SGHNT, CDR2 YYREEE (reference sequence). The CDR3 spans 16 residues. After removal of 4 bases from V and 8 bases from J, the junction contained 9 bases not matched to a gene. CDR3 DNA: TGTGCCAGCAGCGTACCGGGACAGGGGAATGATTCACCCCTCCACTTT. Residues: CASSVPGQGNDSPLHF.

Only one count was recorded for this clone. The chain employs TRBV7-9 and TRBJ1-5; D remains ambiguous. The V gene lost 3 bases and the J gene lost 3 bases, with 6 bases spanning the gap. This CDR3 is 13 amino acids long. The germline gives CDR1 SEHNR, CDR2 FQNEAQ (reference sequence). The chain's CDR3 is CASSFDFNQPQHF. CDR3 DNA: TGTGCCAGCAGCTTCGACTTCAATCAGCCCCAGCATTTT. Full variable domain (missing parts from reference TRBV7-9 and TRBJ1-5): DTGVSQNPRHKITKRGQNVTFRCDPISEHNRLYWYRQTLGQGPEFLTYFQNEAQLEKSRLLSDRFSAERPKGSFSTLEIQRTEQGDSAMYLCASSFDFNQPQHFGDGTRLSIL.

The chain couples TRBV2 to TRBJ2-1; TRBD2 agrees at 9 bases. The V and J ends lost 4 bases and 6 bases, in that order; junction bases with no gene match: 7. The germline gives CDR1 SNHLY, CDR2 FYNNEI. The CDR3 extends over 15 amino acids. CDR3 coding DNA: TGTGCCAGCAGTGTTGGCGGGGGGGTAGGCAATGAGCAGTTCTTC. Protein: CASSVGGGVGNEQFF.

The rearrangement uses TRBV30 and TRBJ2-5, with unresolved D. CDR1 and CDR2 (germline): GTSNPN, SVGIG (reference sequence). V was pared by 0 bases and J by 5 bases, with 10 bases between. The CDR3 has 13 residues. The CDR3 DNA is TGTGCCTGGAGTGTACTTCAGTCGGAGACCCAGTACTTC. Protein sequence: CAWSVLQSETQYF.

The V gene is TRBV20-1, the J gene TRBJ1-4; D uncertain. Trimming pared 2 bases from V and 13 bases from J, leaving 11 bases between. The CDR3 extends over 11 amino acids. CDR1 is DFQATT, CDR2 SNEGSKA, per germline (reference sequence). The CDR3 DNA reads TGCAGTGCTAGACTTGACCCGGGACTGTTTTTT. Its translation is CSARLDPGLFF.

This chain connects TRBV11-2 to TRBJ1-2; D gene ambiguous. Germline loops: CDR1 SGHAT, CDR2 FQNNGV. The length of the CDR3 is 13 residues. V lost 0 bases and J lost 8, with 10 bases in between. The CDR3, as DNA: TGTGCCAGCAGCTTAGAGGCCCTCCGGGGCTACACCTTC. Protein product: CASSLEALRGYTF. Using reference TRBV11-2 and TRBJ1-2 for the parts outside the CDR3, the full variable domain is EAGVAQSPRYKIIEKRQSVAFWCNPISGHATLYWYQQILGQGPKLLIQFQNNGVVDDSQLPKDRFSAERLKGVDSTLKIQPAKLEDSAVYLCASSLEALRGYTFGSGTRLTVV.

The CDR3 DNA is TGTGCCAGCAGCTTGGGGGACAATCAGCCCCAGCATTTT. It specifies CASSLGDNQPQHF. J is TRBJ1-5 and V is TRBV11-2, with D possibly matching TRBD1 (5 bases). Trimming pared 3 bases from V and 3 bases from J, leaving 6 bases between. The CDR3 extends over 13 amino acids. Germline V gives CDR1 SGHAT, CDR2 FQNNGV.

The rearrangement joins TRBV5-1 to TRBJ2-7, with 11 bases fitting TRBD1. Germline trimming cut 4 bases from V and 6 bases from J; bases unmatched to any gene: 3. From germline, CDR1 is SGHRS and CDR2 YFSETQ. The CDR3 totals 13 residues. The CDR3 region has the DNA TGCGCCAGCAGCCTCGGGACAGGGGGCGAGCAGTACTTC. Protein sequence: CASSLGTGGEQYF.

This clone appeared a few times. This chain uses TRBV6-1 with TRBJ1-1, with D perhaps TRBD1 (5 bases). Germline CDR1 MNHNS, CDR2 SASEGT. V dropped 6 bases and J dropped 0 bases, with 8 bases sitting between them. This CDR3 comprises 13 residues. The CDR3 nucleotides read TGTGCCAGCAGCAGGGCGATGAACACTGAAGCTTTCTTT. Protein sequence: CASSRAMNTEAFF.

V usage is TRBV2 and J usage is TRBJ2-1, with 10 nucleotides matching TRBD2. This CDR3 is 16 amino acids long. Trimming cost V 6 bases and J 3 bases; bases outside gene matches: 8. Germline CDR1 reads SNHLY; CDR2 reads FYNNEI. The CDR3 here is CASSLTSGVDYNEQFF. The CDR3 nucleotides read TGTGCCAGCAGCCTCACTAGCGGGGTAGACTACAATGAGCAGTTCTTC.

The chain couples TRBV5-8 to TRBJ1-1; the match to TRBD1 covers 8 bases. CDR3 length: 13 residues. Germline CDR1 reads SGHTS; CDR2 reads YDEGEE. Unmatched junction bases numbered 10, after V lost 6 bases and J lost 9 bases. The CDR3: CASTPLTGGKAFF. The CDR3 DNA reads as TGTGCCAGCACCCCATTAACAGGGGGGAAAGCTTTCTTT.

The chain combines TRBV4-1 with TRBJ1-6; TRBD1 is a possible D gene (5 bases). The V and J ends lost 3 bases and 8 bases respectively, with 17 bases between them. CDR3 length equals 16 residues. CDR1 is MGHRA and CDR2 is YSYEKL in the germline V gene. The CDR3 is CASSQPSGGSDSPLHF. The CDR3, as DNA: TGCGCCAGCAGCCAGCCTAGTGGGGGGTCCGATTCACCCCTCCACTTT.

This chain uses TRBV4-2 with TRBJ2-2, with TRBD1 matching over 9 bases. V shed 1 base and J 5 bases; nucleotides not matched to a gene: 2. The CDR3 is made up of 15 amino acids. Germline CDR1 is LGHNA and CDR2 is YNFKEQ. The CDR3 sequence is CASSQVTGGTGELFF. The CDR3 DNA sequence: TGTGCCAGCAGCCAAGTGACAGGGGGTACCGGGGAGCTGTTTTTT.

The gene calls are TRBV6-6 and TRBJ1-4; D may be TRBD1 (5 bases). The CDR3 extends over 13 amino acids. Trimming took off 0 bases at V and 7 bases at J, with 6 bases between the two ends. Per the germline V gene, CDR1 is MNHNY and CDR2 is SVGAGI (reference sequence). The CDR3 region is CASSYSGREKLFF. CDR3 nucleotide sequence: TGTGCCAGCAGTTACTCGGGGCGTGAAAAACTGTTTTTT.